A selection of T cell receptor beta chains follows, all from one sample in a study of beta chain features in type 1 diabetes. The repertoire was sequenced with immunoSEQ multiplex PCR; TCRdb's copy has only in-frame clones and lacks some. The data contain some 350,000 clones, over 8.5% of them singletons. Sequences were obtained from central memory CD4+ T cells from blood. These receptor sequences come from a man aged 25-45 years with type 1 diabetes. The CDR3 runs from the conserved cysteine through the conserved F or W. The order of the fields is J gene, CDR3 length, clone size, V gene, D gene, CDR3 protein, CDR3 DNA. D genes are given only for firm matches. Part of the rows lack a size; the others show once, few, many or a class for expanded clones.

j_gene: TRBJ2-1; len: 16; abundance: NA; v_gene: TRBV6-1; d_gene: TRBD2; CDR3aa: CASSGGTSLTYNEQFF; CDR3nt: TGTGCCAGCAGTGGAGGGACTAGCTTAACCTACAATGAGCAGTTCTTC
j_gene: TRBJ2-4; len: 17; abundance: NA; v_gene: TRBV7-9; d_gene: TRBD2; CDR3aa: CASSLPRLTSGRHIQYF; CDR3nt: TGTGCCAGCAGCTTACCCCGCCTGACTAGCGGGAGGCACATTCAGTACTTC
j_gene: TRBJ2-3; len: 14; abundance: few; v_gene: TRBV10-3; d_gene: NA; CDR3aa: CAIARDMDTDTQYF; CDR3nt: TGTGCCATCGCTAGGGATATGGACACAGATACGCAGTATTTT
j_gene: TRBJ1-4; len: 14; abundance: NA; v_gene: TRBV30; d_gene: NA; CDR3aa: CAWSRSRIREKLFF; CDR3nt: TGTGCCTGGAGTAGGTCGAGGATAAGGGAAAAACTGTTTTTT
j_gene: TRBJ2-5; len: 14; abundance: few; v_gene: TRBV6-5; d_gene: NA; CDR3aa: CAISERDLQETQYF; CDR3nt: TGTGCCATCAGTGAACGGGACTTACAAGAGACCCAGTACTTC
j_gene: TRBJ1-5; len: 16; abundance: many; v_gene: TRBV10-3; d_gene: TRBD1; CDR3aa: CAISETTGISNQPQHF; CDR3nt: TGTGCCATCAGTGAGACGACAGGGATTAGCAATCAGCCCCAGCATTTT
j_gene: TRBJ2-3; len: 16; abundance: NA; v_gene: TRBV7-2; d_gene: NA; CDR3aa: CASSHLSGARTDTQYF; CDR3nt: TGTGCCAGCAGCCACCTATCAGGGGCCCGCACAGATACGCAGTATTTT
j_gene: TRBJ1-1; len: 14; abundance: NA; v_gene: TRBV9; d_gene: NA; CDR3aa: CASSFRDQNTEAFF; CDR3nt: TGTGCCAGCAGCTTCCGGGATCAGAACACTGAAGCTTTCTTT
j_gene: TRBJ2-7; len: 15; abundance: NA; v_gene: TRBV13; d_gene: TRBD1; CDR3aa: CASSLLGQGAGEQYF; CDR3nt: TGTGCCAGCAGCTTATTGGGACAGGGGGCGGGTGAGCAGTACTTC
j_gene: TRBJ2-7; len: 16; abundance: NA; v_gene: TRBV10-3; d_gene: TRBD1; CDR3aa: CAISPGGTGGSYEQYF; CDR3nt: TGTGCCATCAGTCCTGGCGGGACAGGGGGATCCTACGAGCAGTACTTC
j_gene: TRBJ1-2; len: 14; abundance: few; v_gene: TRBV18; d_gene: NA; CDR3aa: CASRLQGSGYGYTF; CDR3nt: TGTGCCAGCCGATTGCAAGGTTCAGGCTATGGCTACACCTTC
j_gene: TRBJ2-7; len: 14; abundance: NA; v_gene: TRBV10-3; d_gene: NA; CDR3aa: CASSYSSGEGEQYF; CDR3nt: TGTGCCAGCAGTTACTCATCAGGGGAGGGCGAGCAGTACTTC